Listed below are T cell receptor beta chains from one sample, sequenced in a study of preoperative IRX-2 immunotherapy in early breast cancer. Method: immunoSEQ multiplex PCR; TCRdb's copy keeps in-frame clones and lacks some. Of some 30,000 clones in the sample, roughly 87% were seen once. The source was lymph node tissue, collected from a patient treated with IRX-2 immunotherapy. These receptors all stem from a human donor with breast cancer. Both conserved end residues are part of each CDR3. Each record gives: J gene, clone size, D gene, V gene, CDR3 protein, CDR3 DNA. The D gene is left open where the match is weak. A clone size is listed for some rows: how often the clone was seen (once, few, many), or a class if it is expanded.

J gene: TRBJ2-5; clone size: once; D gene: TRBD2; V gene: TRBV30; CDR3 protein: CAWSRLAGGIETQYF; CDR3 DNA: TGTGCCTGGAGTAGGCTAGCGGGGGGCATAGAGACCCAGTACTTC
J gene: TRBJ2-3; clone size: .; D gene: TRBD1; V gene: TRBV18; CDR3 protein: CASSPSGTGVADTQYF; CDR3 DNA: TGTGCCAGCTCACCTTCAGGGACAGGGGTTGCAGATACGCAGTATTTT
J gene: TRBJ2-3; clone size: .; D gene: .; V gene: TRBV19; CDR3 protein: CATTGLTDTQYF; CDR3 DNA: TGTGCCACCACGGGACTCACAGATACGCAGTATTTT
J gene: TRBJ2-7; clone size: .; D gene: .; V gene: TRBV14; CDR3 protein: CASSLSLGLQYF; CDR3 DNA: TGTGCCAGCAGCCTTTCCTTAGGCCTGCAGTACTTC
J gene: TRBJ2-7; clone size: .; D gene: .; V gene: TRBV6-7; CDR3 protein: CASSEFGPVGAEQYF; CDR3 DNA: TGTGCCAGCAGTGAATTCGGACCTGTGGGAGCCGAGCAGTACTTC
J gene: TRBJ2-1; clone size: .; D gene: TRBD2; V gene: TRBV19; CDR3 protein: CASTRLAGSDEQFF; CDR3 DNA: TGTGCCAGTACCAGACTAGCAGGTAGCGATGAGCAGTTCTTC
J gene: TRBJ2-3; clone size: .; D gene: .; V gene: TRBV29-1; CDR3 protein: CSVVRSEATQYF; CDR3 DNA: TGCAGCGTTGTTAGAAGCGAGGCTACGCAGTATTTT
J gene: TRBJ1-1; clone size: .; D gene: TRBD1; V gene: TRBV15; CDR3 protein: CATSRARGAHTEAFF; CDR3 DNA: TGTGCCACCAGCAGGGCCAGGGGGGCCCACACTGAAGCTTTCTTT
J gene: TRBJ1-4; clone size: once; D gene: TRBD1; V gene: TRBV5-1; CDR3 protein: CASSRPGTGNEKLFF; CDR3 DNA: TGCGCCAGCAGCCGCCCCGGGACAGGGAATGAAAAACTGTTTTTT
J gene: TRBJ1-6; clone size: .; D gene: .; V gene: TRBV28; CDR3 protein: CASRSSGVYNSPLHF; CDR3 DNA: TGTGCCAGCAGATCATCAGGAGTTTATAATTCACCCCTCCACTTT
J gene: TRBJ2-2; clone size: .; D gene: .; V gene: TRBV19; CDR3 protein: CASSIVGETGELFF; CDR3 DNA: TGTGCCAGTAGTATAGTGGGGGAGACCGGGGAGCTGTTTTTT
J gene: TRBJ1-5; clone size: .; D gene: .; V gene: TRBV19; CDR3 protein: CASSFGRGGDQPQHF; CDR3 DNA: TGTGCCAGTAGTTTTGGACGGGGAGGAGATCAGCCCCAGCATTTT
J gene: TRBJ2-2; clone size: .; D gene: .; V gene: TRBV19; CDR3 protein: CASSLRVWSGGELFF; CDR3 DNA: TGTGCCAGTAGTCTCAGGGTATGGAGTGGCGGGGAGCTGTTTTTT
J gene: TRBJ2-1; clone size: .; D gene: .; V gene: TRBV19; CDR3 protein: CASSMSRGEQFF; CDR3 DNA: TGTGCCAGTAGTATGTCCAGGGGAGAGCAGTTCTTC
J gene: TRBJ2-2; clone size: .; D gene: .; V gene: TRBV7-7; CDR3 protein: CASSVRPGTGELFF; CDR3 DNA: TGTGCCAGCAGCGTGAGGCCGGGGACCGGGGAGCTGTTTTTT
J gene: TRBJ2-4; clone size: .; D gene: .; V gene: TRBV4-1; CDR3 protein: CASSKSLLQGGGIAKNIQYF; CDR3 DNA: TGCGCCAGCAGCAAATCGCTTCTCCAGGGTGGGGGGATAGCCAAAAACATTCAGTACTTC
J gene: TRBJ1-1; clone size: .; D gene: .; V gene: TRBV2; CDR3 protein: CAGGRENTEAFF; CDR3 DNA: TGTGCCGGCGGACGGGAGAACACTGAAGCTTTCTTT
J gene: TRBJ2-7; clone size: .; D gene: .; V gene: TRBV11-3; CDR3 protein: CASSPAAGIHGQYF; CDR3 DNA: TGTGCCAGCAGCCCCGCCGCAGGGATCCACGGGCAGTACTTC
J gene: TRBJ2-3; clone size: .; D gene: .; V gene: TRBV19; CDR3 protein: CASSIPALTAYTDTQYF; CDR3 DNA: TGTGCCAGTAGTATCCCCGCCTTGACAGCCTACACAGATACGCAGTATTTT
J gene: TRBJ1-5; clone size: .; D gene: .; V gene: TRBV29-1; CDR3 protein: CSVEGGRPFFSNQPQHF; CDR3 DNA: TGCAGCGTTGAGGGAGGGCGCCCTTTCTTTAGCAATCAGCCCCAGCATTTT
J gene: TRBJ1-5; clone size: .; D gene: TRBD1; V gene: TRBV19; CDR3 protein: CATRDSRRHSNQPQHF; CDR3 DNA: TGTGCCACGCGGGACAGCCGTAGACATAGCAATCAGCCCCAGCATTTT
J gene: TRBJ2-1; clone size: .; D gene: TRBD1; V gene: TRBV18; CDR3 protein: CASSPRGQGGYNEQFF; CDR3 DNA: TGTGCCAGCTCACCACGGGGACAGGGGGGTTACAATGAGCAGTTCTTC
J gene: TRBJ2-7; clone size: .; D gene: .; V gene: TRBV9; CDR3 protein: CASSVFGGGHEQYF; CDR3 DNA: TGTGCCAGCAGCGTGTTCGGGGGCGGGCACGAGCAGTACTTC
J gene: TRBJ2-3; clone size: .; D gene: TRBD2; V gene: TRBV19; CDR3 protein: CASRRREGTTDTQYF; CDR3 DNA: TGTGCCAGCAGAAGAAGGGAGGGCACCACAGATACGCAGTATTTT
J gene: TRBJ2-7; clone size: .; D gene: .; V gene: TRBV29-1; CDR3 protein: CSVEGGTNHEQYF; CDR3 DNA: TGCAGCGTTGAAGGCGGGACCAACCACGAGCAGTACTTC
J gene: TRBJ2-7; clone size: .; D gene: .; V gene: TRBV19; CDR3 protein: CASSTGPGYEQYF; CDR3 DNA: TGTGCCAGTAGTACCGGGCCTGGCTACGAGCAGTACTTC
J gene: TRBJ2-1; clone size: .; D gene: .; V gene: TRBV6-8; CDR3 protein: CASSYVTGEQFF; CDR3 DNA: TGTGCCAGCAGTTACGTAACGGGGGAGCAGTTCTTC
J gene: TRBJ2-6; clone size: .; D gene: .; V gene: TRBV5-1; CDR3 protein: CASSYVTASGANVLTF; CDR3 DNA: TGCGCCAGCAGTTACGTGACAGCCTCTGGGGCCAACGTCCTGACTTTC
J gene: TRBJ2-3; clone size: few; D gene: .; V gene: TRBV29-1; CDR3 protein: CSIIGGTDTQYF; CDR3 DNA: TGCAGCATTATAGGGGGGACAGATACGCAGTATTTT
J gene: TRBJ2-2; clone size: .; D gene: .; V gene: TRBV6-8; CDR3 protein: CASSPKVFANTGELFF; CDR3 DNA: TGTGCCAGCAGCCCGAAGGTCTTCGCGAACACCGGGGAGCTGTTTTTT
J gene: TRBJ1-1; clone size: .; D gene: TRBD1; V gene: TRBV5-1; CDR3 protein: CASRPELDRGSPEAFF; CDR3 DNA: TGCGCCAGCAGGCCCGAGTTGGACAGGGGGAGCCCTGAAGCTTTCTTT
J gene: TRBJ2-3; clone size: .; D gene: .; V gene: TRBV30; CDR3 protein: CAWSVGHHRGTDTQYF; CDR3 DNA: TGTGCCTGGAGTGTAGGCCATCATCGAGGCACAGATACGCAGTATTTT
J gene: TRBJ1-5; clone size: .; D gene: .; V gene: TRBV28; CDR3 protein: CASSWTYNQPQHF; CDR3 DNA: TGTGCCAGCAGTTGGACCTACAATCAGCCCCAGCATTTT
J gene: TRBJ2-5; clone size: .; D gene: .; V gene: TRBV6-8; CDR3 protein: CAISSQGMEETQYF; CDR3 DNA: TGTGCCATCAGTTCACAGGGTATGGAGGAGACCCAGTACTTC
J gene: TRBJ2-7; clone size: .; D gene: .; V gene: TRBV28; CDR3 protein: CASSLIGGRYEQYF; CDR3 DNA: TGTGCCAGCAGTTTAATAGGGGGAAGGTACGAGCAGTACTTC
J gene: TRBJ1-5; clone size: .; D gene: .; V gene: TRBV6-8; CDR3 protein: CAIMGAANQPQHF; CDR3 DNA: TGTGCCATCATGGGGGCAGCCAATCAGCCCCAGCATTTT
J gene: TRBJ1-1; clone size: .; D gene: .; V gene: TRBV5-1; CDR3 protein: CASSPRGGNTEAFF; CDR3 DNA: TGCGCCAGCAGCCCCCGAGGTGGTAACACTGAAGCTTTCTTT
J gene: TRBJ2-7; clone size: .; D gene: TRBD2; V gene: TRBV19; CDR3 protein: CASSIITSGRDEQYF; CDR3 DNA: TGTGCCAGTAGTATAATCACTAGCGGGAGGGACGAGCAGTACTTC
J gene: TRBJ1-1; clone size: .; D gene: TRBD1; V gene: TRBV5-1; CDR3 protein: CASSLDTAQGAEAFF; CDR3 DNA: TGCGCCAGCAGCTTGGATACAGCACAGGGGGCTGAAGCTTTCTTT
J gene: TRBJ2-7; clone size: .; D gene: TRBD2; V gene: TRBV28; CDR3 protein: CASNRLAVFYEQYF; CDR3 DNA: TGTGCCAGCAACCGACTAGCGGTATTCTACGAGCAGTACTTC
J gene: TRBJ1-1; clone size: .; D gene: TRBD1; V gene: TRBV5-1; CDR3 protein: CASQVRGTSTEAFF; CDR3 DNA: TGCGCCAGCCAAGTCAGGGGGACCAGCACTGAAGCTTTCTTT
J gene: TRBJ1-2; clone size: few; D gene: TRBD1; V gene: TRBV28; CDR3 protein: CASSPRDSVYGYTF; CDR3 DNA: TGTGCCAGCAGTCCCCGGGACAGCGTCTATGGCTACACCTTC
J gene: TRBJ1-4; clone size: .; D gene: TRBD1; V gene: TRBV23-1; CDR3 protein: CASSQAPGTGDEKLFF; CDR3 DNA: TGCGCCAGCAGCCAAGCCCCCGGGACAGGGGATGAAAAACTGTTTTTT
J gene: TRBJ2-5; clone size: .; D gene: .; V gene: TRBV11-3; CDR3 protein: CASSLWDGQETQYF; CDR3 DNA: TGTGCCAGCAGCTTATGGGACGGCCAAGAGACCCAGTACTTC
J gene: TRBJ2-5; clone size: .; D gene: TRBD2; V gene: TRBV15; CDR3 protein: CATSTLAGAGETQYF; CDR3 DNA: TGTGCCACCAGCACACTAGCGGGGGCCGGGGAGACCCAGTACTTC
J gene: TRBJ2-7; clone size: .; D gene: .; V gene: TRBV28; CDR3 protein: CASRGGGSDAFYEQYF; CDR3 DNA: TGTGCCAGCAGAGGGGGAGGTAGCGACGCCTTCTACGAGCAGTACTTC